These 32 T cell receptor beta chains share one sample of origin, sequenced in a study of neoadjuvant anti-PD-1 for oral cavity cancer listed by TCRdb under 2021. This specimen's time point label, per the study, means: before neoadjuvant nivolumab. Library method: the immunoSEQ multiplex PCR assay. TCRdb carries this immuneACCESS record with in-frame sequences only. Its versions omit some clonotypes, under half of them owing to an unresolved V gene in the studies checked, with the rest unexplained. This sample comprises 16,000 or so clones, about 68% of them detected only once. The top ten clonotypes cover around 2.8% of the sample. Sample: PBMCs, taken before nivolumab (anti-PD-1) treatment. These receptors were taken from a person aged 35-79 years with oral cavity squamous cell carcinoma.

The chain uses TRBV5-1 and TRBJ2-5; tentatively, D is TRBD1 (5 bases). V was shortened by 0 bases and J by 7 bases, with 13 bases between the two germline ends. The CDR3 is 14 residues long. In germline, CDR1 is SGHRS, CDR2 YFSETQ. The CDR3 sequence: CASSLGGQQGTQYF. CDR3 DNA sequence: TGCGCCAGCAGCTTGGGTGGTCAGCAGGGGACCCAGTACTTC.

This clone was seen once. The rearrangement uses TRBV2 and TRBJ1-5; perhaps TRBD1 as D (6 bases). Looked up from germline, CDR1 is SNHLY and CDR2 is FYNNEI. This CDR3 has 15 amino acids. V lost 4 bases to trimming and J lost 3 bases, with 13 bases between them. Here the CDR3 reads CASSASWGANQPQHF. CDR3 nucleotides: TGTGCCAGCAGTGCCTCCTGGGGGGCCAATCAGCCCCAGCATTTT.

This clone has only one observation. In DNA, the CDR3 is TGTGCCGATTCCCCGACTCAGGGGGCTTCTGGCTACACCTTC. Translated, it gives CADSPTQGASGYTF. The rearrangement joins TRBV30 to TRBJ1-2; 8 bases agree with TRBD1. The CDR3 loop spans 14 amino acids. In germline, CDR1 is GTSNPN, CDR2 SVGIG (reference sequence). Trimming removed 8 bases from V and 7 bases from J; junction bases left unmatched: 15.

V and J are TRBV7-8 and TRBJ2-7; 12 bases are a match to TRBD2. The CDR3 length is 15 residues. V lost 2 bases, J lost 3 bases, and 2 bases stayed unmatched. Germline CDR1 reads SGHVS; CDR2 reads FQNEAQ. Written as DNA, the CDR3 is TGTGCCAGCAGCTTACAGACTAGCGGGAGCTACGAGCAGTACTTC. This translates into CASSLQTSGSYEQYF.

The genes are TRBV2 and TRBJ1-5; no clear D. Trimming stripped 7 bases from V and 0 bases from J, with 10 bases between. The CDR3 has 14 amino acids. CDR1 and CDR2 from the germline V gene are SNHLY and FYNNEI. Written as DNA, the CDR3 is TGTGCCAGCAAAATGGACCTTAGCAATCAGCCCCAGCATTTT. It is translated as CASKMDLSNQPQHF.

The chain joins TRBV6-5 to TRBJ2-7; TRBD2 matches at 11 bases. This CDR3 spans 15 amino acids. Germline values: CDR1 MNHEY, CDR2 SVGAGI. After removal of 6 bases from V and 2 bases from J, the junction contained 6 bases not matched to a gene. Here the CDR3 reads CASSPGTSGTYEQYF. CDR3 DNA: TGTGCCAGCAGCCCCGGGACTAGCGGAACCTACGAGCAGTACTTC.

CDR3 in amino acids: CAIATGTGGEQYF. The CDR3 DNA sequence: TGTGCCATCGCTACCGGGACAGGGGGCGAGCAGTACTTC. The genes are TRBV6-5 and TRBJ2-7, with 11 bases lining up with TRBD1. J was trimmed by 6 bases and V by 10 bases; bases with no gene match: 8. Germline CDR1 is MNHEY and CDR2 is SVGAGI. The CDR3 length is 13 residues.

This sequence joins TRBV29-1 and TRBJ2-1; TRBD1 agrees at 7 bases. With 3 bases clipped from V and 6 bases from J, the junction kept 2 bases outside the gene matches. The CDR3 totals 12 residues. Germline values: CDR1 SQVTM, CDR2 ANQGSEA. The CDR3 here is CSVDPGGNEQFF. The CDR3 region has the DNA TGCAGCGTTGATCCAGGGGGCAATGAGCAGTTCTTC.

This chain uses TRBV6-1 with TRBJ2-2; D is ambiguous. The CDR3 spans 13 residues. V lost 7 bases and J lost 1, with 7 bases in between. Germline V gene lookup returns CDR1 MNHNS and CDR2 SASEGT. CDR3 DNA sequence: TGTGCCAGCATCCCAGGGAACACCGGGGAGCTGTTTTTT. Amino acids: CASIPGNTGELFF.

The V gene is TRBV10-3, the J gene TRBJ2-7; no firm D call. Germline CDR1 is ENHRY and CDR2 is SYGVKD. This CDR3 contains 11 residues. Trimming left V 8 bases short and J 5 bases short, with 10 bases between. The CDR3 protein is CAIGQNNEQYF. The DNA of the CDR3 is TGTGCCATCGGGCAGAATAACGAGCAGTACTTC.

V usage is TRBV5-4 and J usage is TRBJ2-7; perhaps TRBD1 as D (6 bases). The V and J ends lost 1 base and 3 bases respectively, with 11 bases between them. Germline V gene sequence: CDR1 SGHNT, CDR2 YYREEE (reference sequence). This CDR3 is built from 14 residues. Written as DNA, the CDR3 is TGTGCCAGCAGCTTGTGGGGGCTTAACTACGAGCAGTACTTC. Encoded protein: CASSLWGLNYEQYF.

This CDR3 reads CAWSVGQSTDTQYF. CDR3 DNA: TGTGCCTGGAGTGTCGGACAGAGCACAGATACGCAGTATTTT. This chain connects TRBV30 to TRBJ2-3; TRBD1 might be the D (6 bases). This CDR3 spans 14 amino acids. Germline CDR1 is GTSNPN and CDR2 is SVGIG (reference sequence). V was clipped by 0 bases and J by 0 bases, with 7 bases between them.

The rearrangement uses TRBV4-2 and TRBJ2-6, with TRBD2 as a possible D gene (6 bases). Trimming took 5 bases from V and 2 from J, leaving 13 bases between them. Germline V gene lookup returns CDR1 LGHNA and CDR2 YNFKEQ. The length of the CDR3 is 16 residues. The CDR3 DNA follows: TGTGCCAGCAGCAACCGGGACTCTCCTGGGGCCAACGTCCTGACTTTC. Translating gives CASSNRDSPGANVLTF.

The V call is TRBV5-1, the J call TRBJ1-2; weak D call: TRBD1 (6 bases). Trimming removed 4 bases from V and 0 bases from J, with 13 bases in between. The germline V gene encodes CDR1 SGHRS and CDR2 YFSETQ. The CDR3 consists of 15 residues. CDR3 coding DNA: TGCGCCAGCAGCCCGAGGGACAACTCTAACTATGGCTACACCTTC. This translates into CASSPRDNSNYGYTF. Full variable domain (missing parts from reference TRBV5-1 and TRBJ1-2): KAGVTQTPRYLIKTRGQQVTLSCSPISGHRSVSWYQQTPGQGLQFLFEYFSETQRNKGNFPGRFSGRQFSNSRSEMNVSTLELGDSALYLCASSPRDNSNYGYTFGSGTRLTVV.

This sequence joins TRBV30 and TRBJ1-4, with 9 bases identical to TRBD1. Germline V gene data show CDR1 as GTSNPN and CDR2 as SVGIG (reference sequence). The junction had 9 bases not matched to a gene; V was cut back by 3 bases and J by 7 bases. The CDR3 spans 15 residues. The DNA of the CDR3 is TGTGCCTGGAGAGATAACAGGGGGCTAGGTGAAAAACTGTTTTTT. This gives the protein CAWRDNRGLGEKLFF.

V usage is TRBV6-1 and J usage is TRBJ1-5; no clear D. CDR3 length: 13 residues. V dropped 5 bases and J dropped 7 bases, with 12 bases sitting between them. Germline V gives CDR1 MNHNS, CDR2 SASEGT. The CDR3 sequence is CASSLAYKQPQHF. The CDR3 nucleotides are TGTGCCAGCAGTCTGGCTTACAAACAGCCCCAGCATTTT.

The CDR3 region is CASKRERETQYF. The CDR3 bases are TGTGCCAGCAAACGGGAGAGGGAGACCCAGTACTTC. The gene calls are TRBV2 and TRBJ2-5; a possible D gene is TRBD2 (6 bases). With 7 bases removed from V and 5 bases from J, the gap between germline ends came to 11 bases. The germline gives CDR1 SNHLY, CDR2 FYNNEI. This CDR3 is 12 amino acids long.

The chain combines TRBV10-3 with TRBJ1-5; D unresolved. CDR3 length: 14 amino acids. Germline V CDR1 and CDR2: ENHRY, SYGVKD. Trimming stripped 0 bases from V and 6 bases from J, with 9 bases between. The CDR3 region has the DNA TGTGCCATCAGTGAGTCAAGGGAGGGTCAGCCCCAGCATTTT. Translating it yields CAISESREGQPQHF.

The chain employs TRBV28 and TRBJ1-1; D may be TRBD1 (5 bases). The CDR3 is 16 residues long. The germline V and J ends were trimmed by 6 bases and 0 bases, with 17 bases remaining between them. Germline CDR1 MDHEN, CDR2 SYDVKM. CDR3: CASSPDSSGVNTEAFF. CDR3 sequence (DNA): TGTGCCAGCAGCCCCGACAGCTCGGGGGTGAACACTGAAGCTTTCTTT. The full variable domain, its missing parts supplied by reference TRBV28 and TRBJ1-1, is DVKVTQSSRYLVKRTGEKVFLECVQDMDHENMFWYRQDPGLGLRLIYFSYDVKMKEKGDIPEGYSVSREKKERFSLILESASTNQTSMYLCASSPDSSGVNTEAFFGQGTRLTVV.

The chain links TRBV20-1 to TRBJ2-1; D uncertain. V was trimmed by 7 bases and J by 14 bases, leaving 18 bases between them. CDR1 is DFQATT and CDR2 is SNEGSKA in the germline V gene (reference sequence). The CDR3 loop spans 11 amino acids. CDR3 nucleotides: TGCAGTGGGATGAAGGGTTCTGAAAAGTTCTTC. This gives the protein CSGMKGSEKFF.

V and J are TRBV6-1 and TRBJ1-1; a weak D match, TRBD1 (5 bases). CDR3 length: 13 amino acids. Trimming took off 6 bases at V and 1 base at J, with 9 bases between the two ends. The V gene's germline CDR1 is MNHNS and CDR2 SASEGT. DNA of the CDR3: TGTGCCAGCAGACGGGACGGGAACACTGAAGCTTTCTTT. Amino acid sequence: CASRRDGNTEAFF.

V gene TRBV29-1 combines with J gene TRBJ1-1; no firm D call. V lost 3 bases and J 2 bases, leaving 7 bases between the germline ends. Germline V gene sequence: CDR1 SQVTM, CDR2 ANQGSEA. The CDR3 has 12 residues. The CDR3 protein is CSVDGVNTEAFF. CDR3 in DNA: TGCAGCGTTGATGGGGTTAACACTGAAGCTTTCTTT.

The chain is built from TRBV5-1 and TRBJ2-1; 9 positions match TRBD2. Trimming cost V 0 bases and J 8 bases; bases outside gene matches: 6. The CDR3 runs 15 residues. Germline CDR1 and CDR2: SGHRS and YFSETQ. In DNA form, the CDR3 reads TGCGCCAGCAGCTTGGGGGGACTAGCTGGTCATGAGCAGTTCTTC. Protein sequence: CASSLGGLAGHEQFF.

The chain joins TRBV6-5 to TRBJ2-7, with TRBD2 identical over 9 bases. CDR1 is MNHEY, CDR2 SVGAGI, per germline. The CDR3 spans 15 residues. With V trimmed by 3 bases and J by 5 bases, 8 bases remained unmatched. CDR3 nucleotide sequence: TGTGCCAGCAGTTATGGCCCAGCGGGAGGAAACGAGCAGTACTTC. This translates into CASSYGPAGGNEQYF.

CDR3 amino acids: CASSLAMTGDTDTQYF. DNA of the CDR3: TGTGCCAGCAGCTTAGCTATGACAGGGGACACAGATACGCAGTATTTT. This rearrangement joins TRBV7-9 to TRBJ2-3; 8 bases map to TRBD1. Germline V lookup: CDR1 SEHNR, CDR2 FQNEAQ (reference sequence). The CDR3 loop spans 16 amino acids. Trimming at V came to 0 bases and at J to 2 bases, leaving 4 bases not matched to a gene.

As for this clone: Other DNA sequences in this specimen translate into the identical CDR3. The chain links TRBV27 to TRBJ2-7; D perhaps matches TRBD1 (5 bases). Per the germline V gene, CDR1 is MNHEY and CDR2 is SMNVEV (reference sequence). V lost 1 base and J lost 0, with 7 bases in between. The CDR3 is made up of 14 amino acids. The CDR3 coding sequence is TGTGCCAGCAGTTTATGGGGCAGCTCCTACGAGCAGTACTTC. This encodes CASSLWGSSYEQYF.

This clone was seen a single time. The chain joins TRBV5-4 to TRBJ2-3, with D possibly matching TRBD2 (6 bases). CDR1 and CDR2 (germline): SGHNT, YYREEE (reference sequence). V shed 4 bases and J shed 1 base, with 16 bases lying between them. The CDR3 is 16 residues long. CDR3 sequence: CASSGEAGRGTDTQYF. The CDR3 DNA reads TGTGCCAGCAGCGGGGAGGCGGGCCGAGGCACAGATACGCAGTATTTT.

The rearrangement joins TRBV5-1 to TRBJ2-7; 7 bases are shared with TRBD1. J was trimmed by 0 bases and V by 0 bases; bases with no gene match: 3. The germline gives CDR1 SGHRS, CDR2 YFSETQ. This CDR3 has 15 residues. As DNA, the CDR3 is TGCGCCAGCAGCTTGGGGACAGGCGACTCCTACGAGCAGTACTTC. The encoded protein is CASSLGTGDSYEQYF.

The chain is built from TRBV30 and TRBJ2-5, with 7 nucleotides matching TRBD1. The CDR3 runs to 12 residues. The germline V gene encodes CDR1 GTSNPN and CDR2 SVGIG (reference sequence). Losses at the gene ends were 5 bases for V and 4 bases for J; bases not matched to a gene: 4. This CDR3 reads CAWDRQGETQYF. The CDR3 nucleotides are TGTGCCTGGGACCGACAGGGAGAGACCCAGTACTTC.

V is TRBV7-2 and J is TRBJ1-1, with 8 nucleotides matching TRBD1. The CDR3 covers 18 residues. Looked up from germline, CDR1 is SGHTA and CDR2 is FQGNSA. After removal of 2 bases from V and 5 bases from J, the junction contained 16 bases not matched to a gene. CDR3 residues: CASSLSGIGTGRLTEAFF. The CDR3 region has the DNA TGTGCCAGCAGCTTAAGCGGGATCGGGACAGGACGTCTTACTGAAGCTTTCTTT.

The CDR3 DNA follows: TGTGCCAGCAGGACGAACACCGGGGAGCTGTTTTTT. Amino acids: CASRTNTGELFF. The chain recombines TRBV7-3 with TRBJ2-2; D is unclear. Germline V gene sequence: CDR1 SGHTA, CDR2 FQGTGA. The V end was cut by 6 bases, the J end by 0 bases, with 2 bases between. The CDR3 runs 12 residues. Full variable domain (rest looked up from reference TRBV7-3 and TRBJ2-2): GAGVSQTPSNKVTEKGKYVELRCDPISGHTALYWYRQSLGQGPEFLIYFQGTGAADDSGLPNDRFFAVRPEGSVSTLKIQRTERGDSAVYLCASRTNTGELFFGEGSRLTVL.

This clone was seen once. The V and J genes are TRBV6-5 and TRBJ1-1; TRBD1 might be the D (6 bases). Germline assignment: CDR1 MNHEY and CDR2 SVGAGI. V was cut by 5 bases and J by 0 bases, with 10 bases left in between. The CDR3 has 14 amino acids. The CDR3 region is CASSTDSLNTEAFF. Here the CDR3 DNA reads TGTGCCAGCAGTACGGACAGCTTGAACACTGAAGCTTTCTTT.